The clone carrying this TCR beta chain was counted a single time. The data stem from a study of blood T cell repertoires in COVID-19. Study background: There were acute and convalescent COVID-19 samples, and they came from the United States, Italy and Spain. Sources were T cells, B-cell-depleted T cells, or PBMCs; the material itself was cDNA or gDNA.

Study processing details: Amplification with reference gene primers provided the estimates of nucleated cell counts. Generated by immunoSEQ multiplex PCR, the TCRdb table keeps only in-frame clones and is missing some. V, J and clone size derive from that table, while D and trimming were established from the DNA sequence. Of roughly 250,000 clones in the sample, about 87% are singletons; the top ten hold approximately 9%. V was cut by 6 bases and J by 2 bases, with 14 bases left in between. CDR1 MNHEY and CDR2 SVGEGT come from the germline V gene. The CDR3 sequence is 14 residues long. The chain is built from TRBV6-2 or TRBV6-3 and TRBJ2-7, with D maybe TRBD1 (5 bases). The source of this sequence is a human donor in a cohort sampled during active COVID-19. The sequenced sample consisted of peripheral blood. This CDR3 is CASSLPTVTYEQYF. For the CDR3, the DNA is TGTGCCAGCAGCCTTCCGACAGTTACCTACGAGCAGTACTTC.